These 28 T cell receptor beta chains were all obtained from the same sample, sequenced in a study of shared clonotypes between healthy human individuals. TCRdb's copy holds only in-frame clones and misses some; the assay was immunoSEQ multiplex PCR. The sample has more than 850,000 clones, 75% to 80% seen once. What was sequenced was memory CD4+ T cells from PBMCs. The subset here: CD45RA-negative fraction. The source of these receptors is a young man in good health. Some clones in this sample may be carry-over from other donors' samples.

The V gene is TRBV5-4, the J gene TRBJ1-1, with TRBD1 identical over 9 bases. Germline trimming cut 0 bases from V and 8 bases from J; bases unmatched to any gene: 8. Per germline, CDR1 SGHNT and CDR2 YYREEE (reference sequence). The CDR3 sequence is 15 residues long. CDR3 nucleotides: TGTGCCAGCAGCTTGGAGGGACAGGGTTTCTCCGAAGCTTTCTTT. It codes for CASSLEGQGFSEAFF.

This clone was observed once. This chain connects TRBV7-9 to TRBJ1-5, with D possibly matching TRBD1 (5 bases). In germline, CDR1 is SEHNR, CDR2 FQNEAQ (reference sequence). V was clipped by 1 base and J by 0 bases, with 7 bases between them. The CDR3 loop spans 15 amino acids. The CDR3 protein is CASSLGGDSNQPQHF. The CDR3 DNA reads TGTGCCAGCAGCTTAGGAGGGGATAGCAATCAGCCCCAGCATTTT.

The chain couples TRBV5-1 to TRBJ2-3, with a tentative D call TRBD1 (6 bases). Trimming cost V 4 bases and J 2 bases, with 11 bases left between them. In germline, CDR1 is SGHRS, CDR2 YFSETQ. This CDR3 contains 14 residues. The CDR3 region has the DNA TGCGCCAGCAGCGTACAGGGATCCACAGATACGCAGTATTTT. As protein: CASSVQGSTDTQYF.

The chain has TRBV5-6 and TRBJ1-2, with 9 bases aligning to TRBD1. J was trimmed by 3 bases and V by 3 bases; bases with no gene match: 3. Germline V gives CDR1 SGHDT, CDR2 YYEEEE. The CDR3 is made up of 14 amino acids. The CDR3 DNA reads TGTGCCAGCAGCTGGGACAGGGCGGACTATGGCTACACCTTC. Translation: CASSWDRADYGYTF. Based on the CDR3 plus reference TRBV5-6 and TRBJ1-2, the full variable domain is DAGVTQSPTHLIKTRGQQVTLRCSPKSGHDTVSWYQQALGQGPQFIFQYYEEEERQRGNFPDRFSGHQFPNYSSELNVNALLLGDSALYLCASSWDRADYGYTFGSGTRLTVV.

The chain links TRBV28 to TRBJ2-1, with D perhaps TRBD1 or TRBD2 (5 bases each). The ends were cut back, 5 bases at V and 5 bases at J, with 22 bases in the middle. The CDR3 has 17 residues. Germline V CDR1 and CDR2: MDHEN, SYDVKM. CDR3 protein: CASSQSLGRGANNEQFF. CDR3 nucleotides: TGTGCCAGCAGTCAAAGCCTGGGACGGGGAGCAAACAATGAGCAGTTCTTC.

This clone has a handful of counts. This rearrangement joins TRBV4-3 to TRBJ2-7; D is undetermined. Trimming took off 0 bases at V and 7 bases at J, with 16 bases between the two ends. Per the germline V gene, CDR1 is LGHNA and CDR2 is YSLEER. CDR3 length equals 15 residues. CDR3: CASSQDPERSQEQYF. The CDR3 nucleotides read TGCGCCAGCAGCCAAGATCCGGAGCGAAGCCAAGAGCAGTACTTC.

The rearrangement links TRBV20-1 to TRBJ2-5; D is perhaps TRBD1 or TRBD2 (5 bases each). CDR1 is DFQATT, CDR2 SNEGSKA, per germline (reference sequence). This CDR3 region has 11 residues. CDR3 DNA: TGCAGCCACGGGGCGGCTCAGGCCCAGTACTTC. It is translated as CSHGAAQAQYF.

The chain employs TRBV19 and TRBJ2-1; a possible D gene is TRBD2 (5 bases). CDR1 and CDR2 (germline): LNHDA, SQIVND (reference sequence). The V and J ends lost 3 bases and 5 bases respectively, with 14 bases between them. There are 15 residues in the CDR3. The CDR3 nucleotides read TGTGCCAGTAGTATGGGGTGGGAGAGGAACAATGAGCAGTTCTTC. Encoded protein: CASSMGWERNNEQFF.

This chain uses TRBV21-1 with TRBJ1-5; the D call TRBD1 from the table was never checked on the DNA. TRBV21-1 is a documented pseudogene. CDR3 size: 19 residues. CDR3 region: CASSKRAGQGKGSNQPQHF. The CDR3 bases are TGTGCCAGCAGCAAAAGGGCAGGACAGGGCAAGGGGAGCAATCAGCCCCAGCATTTT.

V and J are TRBV29-1 and TRBJ2-1; no clear D gene. CDR1 and CDR2 from the germline V gene are SQVTM and ANQGSEA. Trimming removed 7 bases from V and 3 bases from J, with 4 bases in between. The CDR3 has 10 amino acids. This chain's CDR3 is CSAFYNEQFF. The CDR3 nucleotides read TGCAGCGCCTTCTACAATGAGCAGTTCTTC.

The chain is built from TRBV9 and TRBJ2-1; TRBD2 aligns across 8 bases. The V and J ends lost 2 bases and 3 bases, in that order; junction bases with no gene match: 4. The germline V gene has CDR1 SGDLS and CDR2 YYNGEE. The length of the CDR3 is 15 residues. The CDR3 nucleotides read TGTGCCAGCAGCGTTACTAGCGGAGACTACAATGAGCAGTTCTTC. Translated: CASSVTSGDYNEQFF.

The V call is TRBV7-8, the J call TRBJ1-1; 10 bases align to TRBD1. The CDR3 covers 14 residues. With 8 bases clipped from V and 10 bases from J, the junction kept 13 bases outside the gene matches. The V gene's germline CDR1 is SGHVS and CDR2 FQNEAQ. In nucleotides, the CDR3 is TGTGCCAGCGGCCGACAGGGGGCATCCACAGGAGCTTTCTTT. Translating it yields CASGRQGASTGAFF.

This clone was seen at least ten times. This same CDR3 is encoded by further DNA sequences in the sample. The chain is built from TRBV27 and TRBJ1-1; TRBD1 is a possible D gene (6 bases). The ends were cut back, 5 bases at V and 4 bases at J, with 11 bases in the middle. The CDR3 extends over 13 amino acids. The germline CDR1 and CDR2 sequences are MNHEY and SMNVEV (reference sequence). CDR3 protein: CASSLQGRTEAFF. Here the CDR3 DNA reads TGTGCCAGCAGTCTTCAGGGGCGCACTGAAGCTTTCTTT.

The CDR3 here is CAWSAGLAGSYEQYF. The CDR3 DNA sequence: TGTGCCTGGAGTGCGGGACTAGCGGGCTCCTACGAGCAGTACTTC. This sequence joins TRBV30 and TRBJ2-7, with 12 bases matching TRBD2. The junction had 1 base not matched to a gene; V was cut back by 1 base and J by 0 bases. The germline CDR1 and CDR2 sequences are GTSNPN and SVGIG (reference sequence). CDR3 length: 15 amino acids.

This clone was observed a handful of times. The chain employs TRBV5-3 and TRBJ2-7; the D is unclear. TRBV5-3 is marked as an open reading frame, function uncertain. Trimming pared 4 bases from V and 1 base from J, leaving 6 bases between. This CDR3 spans 12 amino acids. The CDR3 DNA sequence: TGTGCCAGAAGCCGACCATCCTACGAGCAGTACTTC. As protein: CARSRPSYEQYF.

The sample holds one count of this clone. The chain couples TRBV7-9 to TRBJ2-3, with no clear D. CDR1 is SEHNR and CDR2 is FQNEAQ in the germline V gene (reference sequence). This CDR3 is built from 15 residues. V lost 1 base and J 2 bases, leaving 10 bases between the germline ends. The CDR3 bases are TGTGCCAGCAGCTTAGGGGTAGCAAACACAGATACGCAGTATTTT. Residues: CASSLGVANTDTQYF.

The chain carries TRBV11-2 and TRBJ2-1; 8 positions agree with TRBD2. This CDR3 region has 15 residues. V dropped 5 bases and J dropped 10; count of bases not matched to a gene: 13. The germline gives CDR1 SGHAT, CDR2 FQNNGV. CDR3 DNA: TGTGCCAGCAGCCCCGGGGGGAGCGGGAGTGGCGAGCAGTTCTTC. This sequence encodes CASSPGGSGSGEQFF.

This CDR3 is CSVGASVQETQYF. The CDR3 DNA sequence: TGCAGCGTTGGGGCTAGCGTTCAAGAGACCCAGTACTTC. The V gene is TRBV29-1, the J gene TRBJ2-5; D perhaps matches TRBD2 (6 bases). The CDR3 runs 13 residues. The germline V gene has CDR1 SQVTM and CDR2 ANQGSEA. V was pared by 4 bases and J by 2 bases, with 11 bases between.

V usage is TRBV5-1 and J usage is TRBJ2-5, with 11 bases that match TRBD2. The CDR3 loop spans 16 amino acids. Germline CDR1 reads SGHRS; CDR2 reads YFSETQ. V gave up 4 bases and J gave up 4 bases; unmatched junction bases: 9. The CDR3 sequence: CASSPELAGVVETQYF. The CDR3 bases are TGCGCCAGCAGCCCGGAACTAGCGGGAGTGGTAGAGACCCAGTACTTC.

The chain employs TRBV2 and TRBJ2-7; D remains unclear. V lost 2 bases, J lost 2 bases, and 4 bases lay in between. CDR1 SNHLY and CDR2 FYNNEI come from the germline V gene. The CDR3 extends over 12 amino acids. The CDR3 bases are TGTGCCAGCAGTGAAAGTACCTACGAGCAGTACTTC. Protein sequence: CASSESTYEQYF.

The rearrangement uses TRBV28 and TRBJ2-7; maybe TRBD1 (6 bases). The CDR3 loop spans 14 amino acids. The V and J ends lost 9 bases and 4 bases respectively, with 19 bases between them. Germline V gives CDR1 MDHEN, CDR2 SYDVKM. The CDR3, as DNA: TGTGCCAGTAGGGGTGGGGGCCCTAGGTACGAGCAGTACTTC. It translates to CASRGGGPRYEQYF.

The chain links TRBV28 to TRBJ2-1, with 14 positions matching TRBD2. This CDR3 comprises 17 residues. The junction had 9 bases not matched to a gene; V was cut back by 6 bases and J by 5 bases. Germline V CDR1 and CDR2: MDHEN, SYDVKM. Here the CDR3 reads CASSSGTSGSYDNEQFF. CDR3 bases: TGTGCCAGCAGCTCCGGGACTAGCGGGAGCTACGACAATGAGCAGTTCTTC. Drawing the rest from reference TRBV28 and TRBJ2-1, the complete variable domain is DVKVTQSSRYLVKRTGEKVFLECVQDMDHENMFWYRQDPGLGLRLIYFSYDVKMKEKGDIPEGYSVSREKKERFSLILESASTNQTSMYLCASSSGTSGSYDNEQFFGPGTRLTVL.

J is TRBJ2-7 and V is TRBV6-1; possible D gene TRBD1, 6 bases. V dropped 1 base and J dropped 0 bases, with 10 bases sitting between them. The CDR3 is made up of 15 amino acids. Germline V gives CDR1 MNHNS, CDR2 SASEGT. CDR3 coding DNA: TGTGCCAGCAGTGAAGGACAGGTGAGCTCCTACGAGCAGTACTTC. Protein: CASSEGQVSSYEQYF.

This chain connects TRBV20-1 to TRBJ2-1; maybe TRBD2 (6 bases). V was trimmed by 5 bases and J by 8 bases, leaving 10 bases between them. The CDR3 sequence is 11 residues long. Germline V gene data show CDR1 as DFQATT and CDR2 as SNEGSKA (reference sequence). The CDR3 nucleotides are TGCAGTGCTCGCGGGGCCCATGAGCAGTTCTTC. As protein: CSARGAHEQFF.

This chain uses TRBV2 with TRBJ1-1, with 11 nucleotides matching TRBD1. The CDR3 contains 14 residues. V trimming: 10 bases; J trimming: 4 bases; junction bases outside the gene matches: 8. Germline V gene data show CDR1 as SNHLY and CDR2 as FYNNEI. The CDR3 region is CATSAGTGGTEAFF. The CDR3 coding sequence is TGTGCCACCTCGGCCGGGACAGGGGGCACTGAAGCTTTCTTT.

The rearrangement joins TRBV2 to TRBJ1-5; a possible D gene is TRBD1 (6 bases). Trimming stripped 5 bases from V and 0 bases from J, with 14 bases between. This CDR3 region has 16 residues. Germline V gives CDR1 SNHLY, CDR2 FYNNEI. The CDR3 DNA is TGTGCCAGCAGTCAGGACAGAGCTCCTAGCAATCAGCCCCAGCATTTT. Translated: CASSQDRAPSNQPQHF.

The rearrangement joins TRBV9 to TRBJ1-2; D remains unclear. Germline loops: CDR1 SGDLS, CDR2 YYNGEE. Trimming shortened V by 4 bases and J by 8 bases, and 21 bases separated the two germline ends. This CDR3 is 15 amino acids long. The chain's CDR3 is CASSPGVDTVWGYTF. The CDR3 DNA follows: TGTGCCAGCAGCCCTGGAGTCGATACAGTATGGGGCTACACCTTC. The whole variable domain, remainder taken from reference TRBV9 and TRBJ1-2, is DSGVTQTPKHLITATGQRVTLRCSPRSGDLSVYWYQQSLDQGLQFLIQYYNGEERAKGNILERFSAQQFPDLHSELNLSSLELGDSALYFCASSPGVDTVWGYTFGSGTRLTVV.

The rearrangement uses TRBV7-2 and TRBJ1-5; D is perhaps TRBD1 (5 bases). The V end was cut by 0 bases, the J end by 7 bases, with 10 bases between. In germline, CDR1 is SGHTA, CDR2 FQGNSA. CDR3 length equals 14 residues. In nucleotides, the CDR3 is TGTGCCAGCAGCTTAGCGGGGGGTGAGCAGCCCCAGCATTTT. Translated, it gives CASSLAGGEQPQHF.